This T cell receptor (beta chain) was captured by sequencing in a study of CD8+CD57+ T cells in acquired aplastic anemia. The authors sequenced patients whose flow cytometry had shown CD8+CD57+ cell expansion. The CDR3 has 14 residues. With 2 bases clipped from V and 6 bases from J, the junction kept 4 bases outside the gene matches. The V gene's germline CDR1 is DFQATT and CDR2 SNEGSKA (reference sequence). The TCR beta profiling, which covered VDJ combination and CDR3 sequence, was carried out using genomic DNA as the template. TCRdb reanalysed the reads using MiXCR and keeps one entry per CDR3 protein. Of around 150,000 distinct CDR3 sequences listed, around half are singletons.

This TCR came from a human donor with aplastic anemia. What was sequenced was sorted CD4+, CD8+, or CD8+CD57+ T cells (not recorded which) from PBMCs. V gene TRBV20-1 combines with J gene TRBJ1-6; 7 bases are shared with TRBD1. The CDR3 bases are TGCAGTGCTAGAAAGGCAGGGGGTAATTCACCCCTCCACTTT. It translates to CSARKAGGNSPLHF.